The source of this T cell receptor beta chain is a study of blood T cells in healthy people across ages. PCR was performed a second time for roughly 7 to 11 cycles using a sample-barcoded 5' primer and a J-beta primer mix. Tags on each cDNA molecule came from a template-switch adaptor with 12 random nucleotides. Sequencing of every sample gave 3 million or more CDR3-containing paired-end reads. TCRdb itself ran the 5' RACE reads through MiXCR, one entry per CDR3 protein. The table lists 1.5 million to 2 million distinct CDR3 sequences, roughly 32% of them singletons, with 10% to 12% in the top ten. The CDR3 sequence is 14 residues long. Germline CDR1 SGHTA, CDR2 FQGNSA. V lost 5 bases and J 7 bases, leaving 15 bases between the germline ends. For this clonotype: Its matching antigen is unknown.

The study's findings and limits: Correlation between TCR beta diversity and naive T cell percentage was strong.

Ten milliliters of peripheral blood were drawn from each donor. The sequence was collected from a woman in her 30s in good health. The rearrangement uses TRBV7-2 and TRBJ1-5, with D uncertain. The sequencing sample was made of blood. CDR3 nucleotide sequence: TGTGCCAGCAGCAATAGGGAGCCCAGACAGCCCCAGCATTTT. This translates into CASSNREPRQPQHF.